The entry below gives a single TCR beta chain sequence along with its context. CDR3 length equals 13 residues. V was shortened by 3 bases and J by 5 bases, with 9 bases between the two germline ends. Germline values: CDR1 KGHDR, CDR2 SFDVKD. Under the authors' procedure: Amplifying reference gene primers gave estimates of nucleated cell counts. The assay was immunoSEQ multiplex PCR, and TCRdb's table has in-frame clones only and misses some. V and J calls and clone size come straight from that table; D and trimming were deduced from the DNA. The profile shows some 300,000 clones, approximately 88% of them singletons. The data stem from a study of blood T cell repertoires in COVID-19. The wider study: Specimens from acute and convalescent COVID-19 originated in the United States, Italy and Spain. T cells, B-cell-depleted T cells, or PBMCs supplied cDNA or gDNA.

The clonotype was recovered from a woman aged 30 to 39 who had recovered from COVID-19. Sequencing was carried out using peripheral blood. The V call is TRBV24-1, the J call TRBJ1-2; D gene unclear. This chain's CDR3 is CATSDDRVYGYTF. The CDR3 DNA reads as TGTGCCACCAGTGATGATAGAGTTTATGGCTACACCTTC.